The 5 T cell receptor beta chains below were found in one sample sequenced in a study of blood T cells in healthy people across ages. Using a J-beta primer mix together with a sample-barcoded 5' primer, a second PCR was run for roughly 6 to 11 cycles. TCRdb reprocessed the 5' RACE reads with MiXCR, giving one entry per CDR3 protein. The sample yields nearly 800,000 distinct CDR3 sequences, more than 20% seen once. These data also formed part of another study, on T cells of mothers and their children.

Sequencing was done on a sample of blood. Every receptor here comes from a boy aged 10-17 years in good health.

The rearrangement links TRBV7-6 to TRBJ2-5; TRBD1 matches 8 bases. Germline V gene data show CDR1 as SGHVS and CDR2 as FNYEAQ. V trimming: 3 bases; J trimming: 3 bases; junction bases outside the gene matches: 12. The CDR3 sequence is 17 residues long. CDR3 nucleotides: TGTGCCAGCAGCTTTGCTCGCAGGGGGCAAGAAGAAGAGACCCAGTACTTC. As protein: CASSFARRGQEEETQYF.

This clonotype was picked up many times. This sequence joins TRBV7-2 and TRBJ2-4; D gene unclear. Germline V gene sequence: CDR1 SGHTA, CDR2 FQGNSA. The CDR3 extends over 13 amino acids. V was clipped by 1 base and J by 7 bases, with 8 bases between them. The CDR3 nucleotides read TGTGCCAGCAGCTTAGTCATAGCTAACATTCAGTACTTC. Translated: CASSLVIANIQYF.

This clonotype was observed a handful of times. The V gene is TRBV7-9, the J gene TRBJ1-1, with D uncertain. Trimming took 5 bases from V and 1 from J, leaving 11 bases between them. CDR3 length: 14 amino acids. From germline, CDR1 is SEHNR and CDR2 FQNEAQ (reference sequence). The DNA of the CDR3 is TGTGCCAGCAGCGATCGGGAGGCGAACACTGAAGCTTTCTTT. Residues: CASSDREANTEAFF.

This clonotype was observed a few times. V gene TRBV20-1 combines with J gene TRBJ1-1; perhaps TRBD1 as D (6 bases). The CDR3 has 12 amino acids. The V and J ends lost 3 bases and 4 bases respectively, with 9 bases between them. CDR1 is DFQATT and CDR2 is SNEGSKA in the germline V gene (reference sequence). The CDR3, as DNA: TGCAGTGCTAGGGCAGGGGCCACTGAAGCTTTCTTT. Translated: CSARAGATEAFF.

The CDR3 reads CASSIGQGREKLFF. The CDR3 DNA reads as TGTGCCAGCAGTATTGGACAGGGGCGTGAAAAACTGTTTTTT. The V gene is TRBV6-5, the J gene TRBJ1-4; 9 bases are a match to TRBD1. The junction had 5 bases not matched to a gene; V was cut back by 5 bases and J by 7 bases. The length of the CDR3 is 14 residues. Looked up from germline, CDR1 is MNHEY and CDR2 is SVGAGI.